A selection of T cell receptor beta chains follows, all from one sample in a study of memory CD4+ T cells and cytomegalovirus serostatus. Measured with immunoSEQ multiplex PCR; TCRdb has only the in-frame clones, and not every one. The data show over 65,000 clones, around 78% seen once. Input material: memory CD4+ T cells from blood. These receptors all stem from an adult in good health and CMV-seropositive. CDR3s include the opening cysteine and the closing phenylalanine or tryptophan. Fields, in order: clone size, J gene, V gene, D gene, CDR3 DNA, CDR3 protein. D genes are given only for firm matches. Some rows mark clone size as missing; the rest say once, few, many or name a class of expanded clone.

clone size: .; J gene: TRBJ2-3; V gene: TRBV7-9; D gene: TRBD2; CDR3 DNA: TGTGCCAGCAGCTTACCCATCGGACGAGCGGGAGGGAATACGCAGTATTTT; CDR3 protein: CASSLPIGRAGGNTQYF
clone size: .; J gene: TRBJ2-6; V gene: TRBV14; D gene: .; CDR3 DNA: TGTGCCAGCACCCAAGTCGACTCTGGGGCCAACGTCCTGACTTTC; CDR3 protein: CASTQVDSGANVLTF
clone size: .; J gene: TRBJ2-6; V gene: TRBV18; D gene: TRBD1; CDR3 DNA: TGTGCCAGCGCCTCCAGTCCGTTATCCGGGACAGGGGGCACTGGGGCCAACGTCCTGACTTTC; CDR3 protein: CASASSPLSGTGGTGANVLTF
clone size: .; J gene: TRBJ1-1; V gene: TRBV11-3; D gene: .; CDR3 DNA: TGTGCCAGCAGCTTAGAGGTATTAGGGGTGAACACTGAAGCTTTCTTT; CDR3 protein: CASSLEVLGVNTEAFF
clone size: few; J gene: TRBJ2-3; V gene: TRBV20-1; D gene: .; CDR3 DNA: TGCAGTGCCGGTCGCACAGATACGCAGTATTTT; CDR3 protein: CSAGRTDTQYF
clone size: .; J gene: TRBJ2-1; V gene: TRBV30; D gene: .; CDR3 DNA: TGTGCCTGGAGTCGAGCTAATGAGCAGTTCTTC; CDR3 protein: CAWSRANEQFF
clone size: .; J gene: TRBJ2-4; V gene: TRBV4-1; D gene: TRBD2; CDR3 DNA: TGCGCCAGCAGCCCATACGGACTAGCGGGAGAAAAGGCCAAAAACATTCAGTACTTC; CDR3 protein: CASSPYGLAGEKAKNIQYF
clone size: .; J gene: TRBJ2-5; V gene: TRBV5-8; D gene: .; CDR3 DNA: TGTGCCAGCAGCTTGGAGACCCAGTACTTC; CDR3 protein: CASSLETQYF
clone size: .; J gene: TRBJ1-2; V gene: TRBV30; D gene: .; CDR3 DNA: TGTGCCTCCCAGGGTCCCTATGGCTACACCTTC; CDR3 protein: CASQGPYGYTF
clone size: .; J gene: TRBJ2-2; V gene: TRBV4-3; D gene: .; CDR3 DNA: TGCGCCAGCAGCCAAGGGGGCCGGAGGGGCACCGGGGAGCTGTTTTTT; CDR3 protein: CASSQGGRRGTGELFF
clone size: .; J gene: TRBJ1-4; V gene: TRBV30; D gene: TRBD1; CDR3 DNA: TGTGCCGGGACAGGGGGAGGTGATGAAAAACTGTTTTTT; CDR3 protein: CAGTGGGDEKLFF
clone size: .; J gene: TRBJ2-5; V gene: TRBV7-2; D gene: TRBD1; CDR3 DNA: TGTGCCAGCAGCAACAGGGGGCAGGGGACCCAGTACTTC; CDR3 protein: CASSNRGQGTQYF
clone size: .; J gene: TRBJ2-1; V gene: TRBV9; D gene: TRBD2; CDR3 DNA: TGTGCCAGCAGCGGAGGCCCGGGACTAGCGGCCCAAAATGAGCAGTTCTTC; CDR3 protein: CASSGGPGLAAQNEQFF
clone size: .; J gene: TRBJ2-2; V gene: TRBV5-1; D gene: .; CDR3 DNA: TGCGCCAGCAGCTTGACCCCCTCGAACACCGGGGAGCTGTTTTTT; CDR3 protein: CASSLTPSNTGELFF
clone size: .; J gene: TRBJ2-1; V gene: TRBV6-1; D gene: .; CDR3 DNA: TGTGCCAGCAGTGAGTCAGGGAATTTTCAGGAGCAGTTCTTC; CDR3 protein: CASSESGNFQEQFF
clone size: few; J gene: TRBJ1-3; V gene: TRBV10-2; D gene: .; CDR3 DNA: TGCGCCAGCAGTGAATGGGACTCTGGAAACACCATATATTTT; CDR3 protein: CASSEWDSGNTIYF
clone size: .; J gene: TRBJ1-2; V gene: TRBV5-1; D gene: .; CDR3 DNA: TGCGCCAGCAGCTTGGCCGCGGGAGGCCTCTATGGCTACACCTTC; CDR3 protein: CASSLAAGGLYGYTF
clone size: .; J gene: TRBJ1-1; V gene: TRBV11-3; D gene: .; CDR3 DNA: TGTGCCAGCAGCCCGTACGCGCCAGGGATGAACACTGAAGCTTTCTTT; CDR3 protein: CASSPYAPGMNTEAFF
clone size: .; J gene: TRBJ2-3; V gene: TRBV6-1; D gene: TRBD2; CDR3 DNA: TGTGCCAGCAGGAGTAGCGGGTTACGCACAGATACGCAGTATTTT; CDR3 protein: CASRSSGLRTDTQYF
clone size: .; J gene: TRBJ1-5; V gene: TRBV7-6; D gene: .; CDR3 DNA: TGTGCCAGCAGTCTCGCAGGGTCCCAGCATTTT; CDR3 protein: CASSLAGSQHF
clone size: few; J gene: TRBJ2-5; V gene: TRBV25-1; D gene: TRBD2; CDR3 DNA: TGTGCCAGCAGTGAATTCGTAGCGGGGGGAAGGGGAGAGACCCAGTACTTC; CDR3 protein: CASSEFVAGGRGETQYF
clone size: .; J gene: TRBJ2-3; V gene: TRBV5-1; D gene: .; CDR3 DNA: TGCGCCAGCAGCGACGGAAGCACAGATACGCAGTATTTT; CDR3 protein: CASSDGSTDTQYF
clone size: .; J gene: TRBJ1-5; V gene: TRBV9; D gene: TRBD1; CDR3 DNA: TGTGCCAGCAGCGTAGTAGGGGTGGGGCAGGGGGGTTTGGGCAATCAGCCCCAGCATTTT; CDR3 protein: CASSVVGVGQGGLGNQPQHF
clone size: .; J gene: TRBJ2-2; V gene: TRBV28; D gene: .; CDR3 DNA: TGTGCCACTCCCGGGTACGCGAACACCGGGGAGCTGTTTTTT; CDR3 protein: CATPGYANTGELFF
clone size: .; J gene: TRBJ2-7; V gene: TRBV18; D gene: .; CDR3 DNA: TGTGCCAGCTCACCTTCTCAGGACTTCTACGAGCAGTACTTC; CDR3 protein: CASSPSQDFYEQYF
clone size: .; J gene: TRBJ1-2; V gene: TRBV30; D gene: .; CDR3 DNA: TGTGCCTGGAATCTGGTTGGTCCCTATGGCTACACCTTC; CDR3 protein: CAWNLVGPYGYTF
clone size: .; J gene: TRBJ1-1; V gene: TRBV7-2; D gene: .; CDR3 DNA: TGTGCCAGCAGCTTGCGGCGGGAAAAACCTGAAGCTTTCTTT; CDR3 protein: CASSLRREKPEAFF
clone size: .; J gene: TRBJ1-2; V gene: TRBV2; D gene: TRBD1; CDR3 DNA: TGTGCCAGCAGTGAAGCCGGGACAGGGGCACACACCTTC; CDR3 protein: CASSEAGTGAHTF
clone size: .; J gene: TRBJ2-5; V gene: TRBV6-1; D gene: .; CDR3 DNA: TGTGCCAGCAGTGAGGTCTTCCAAGAGACCCAGTACTTC; CDR3 protein: CASSEVFQETQYF
clone size: few; J gene: TRBJ2-1; V gene: TRBV9; D gene: .; CDR3 DNA: TGTGCCAGCAGCGGAACGGGTTCTTACAATGAGCAGTTCTTC; CDR3 protein: CASSGTGSYNEQFF
clone size: .; J gene: TRBJ2-7; V gene: TRBV5-1; D gene: .; CDR3 DNA: TGCGCCAGCAGTTCGGAAAGGCACGAGCAGTACTTC; CDR3 protein: CASSSERHEQYF
clone size: once; J gene: TRBJ1-3; V gene: TRBV5-1; D gene: .; CDR3 DNA: TGCGCCAGCAGCTTGCGGGCAGGGGCTGGAAACACCATATATTTT; CDR3 protein: CASSLRAGAGNTIYF
clone size: .; J gene: TRBJ2-7; V gene: TRBV7-6; D gene: .; CDR3 DNA: TGTGCCAGCAGCTCCCGTCAGGGGGGAGCCTACGAGCAGTACTTC; CDR3 protein: CASSSRQGGAYEQYF
clone size: few; J gene: TRBJ1-6; V gene: TRBV30; D gene: .; CDR3 DNA: TGTGCCTGGACGACAGGTTATAATTCACCCCTCCACTTT; CDR3 protein: CAWTTGYNSPLHF
clone size: few; J gene: TRBJ2-3; V gene: TRBV5-6; D gene: TRBD1; CDR3 DNA: TGTGCCAGCAGCTTGGGGACAGGGGGTTGGTATTTT; CDR3 protein: CASSLGTGGWYF
clone size: .; J gene: TRBJ2-7; V gene: TRBV5-1; D gene: .; CDR3 DNA: TGCGCCAGCAGCTTGGGGTGGGGGCCCTCCTACGAGCAGTACTTC; CDR3 protein: CASSLGWGPSYEQYF
clone size: .; J gene: TRBJ1-1; V gene: TRBV2; D gene: .; CDR3 DNA: TGTGCCAGCACTCGCGGGGGATCTAACACTGAAGCTTTCTTT; CDR3 protein: CASTRGGSNTEAFF
clone size: .; J gene: TRBJ1-6; V gene: TRBV2; D gene: .; CDR3 DNA: TGTGCCACCCAAGGGACCGTCAATTCACCCCTCCACTTT; CDR3 protein: CATQGTVNSPLHF
clone size: .; J gene: TRBJ1-2; V gene: TRBV4-3; D gene: TRBD1; CDR3 DNA: TGCGCCAGCAGCCACACACTAGGACAGGGGCTCCGGGAGGGCTACACCTTC; CDR3 protein: CASSHTLGQGLREGYTF
clone size: few; J gene: TRBJ1-3; V gene: TRBV18; D gene: .; CDR3 DNA: TGTGCCAGCTCACAAGAACTACCGGGACAAGCTGGAAACACCATATATTTT; CDR3 protein: CASSQELPGQAGNTIYF
clone size: .; J gene: TRBJ2-6; V gene: TRBV18; D gene: .; CDR3 DNA: TGTGCCAGCTCACCACTGTCGGGATCTGGGGCCAACGTCCTGACTTTC; CDR3 protein: CASSPLSGSGANVLTF